Listed here are 21 T cell receptor beta chains from one sample, sequenced in a study of CD8 T cells in Susac syndrome (dated by TCRdb to between 2018 and 2021). Library preparation employed the immunoSEQ multiplex PCR assay. RNA was extracted using the RNeasy kit, and roughly 0.5 to 1 microgram was reverse transcribed with random hexamers. TCRdb reworked the public reads: Q25 trimming with fastp, MiXCR clone assembly, productive beta chains retained. Rows merge per CDR3 protein into single entries with the most common DNA and genes. This sample holds some 200,000 distinct CDR3 sequences; 90% to 95% were observed only once. About 0.1% of the sample goes to the ten largest clones. Sequencing was performed on CD4+ T cells from PBMCs. The receptors were gathered from a human donor with Susac syndrome.

The V call is TRBV5-4, the J call TRBJ2-3; 8 bases fit TRBD2. Looked up from germline, CDR1 is SGHNT and CDR2 is YYREEE (reference sequence). The CDR3 contains 17 residues. Trimming at V came to 0 bases and at J to 4 bases, leaving 10 bases not matched to a gene. The CDR3 sequence is CASSLAGAGGGADTQYF. Written as DNA, the CDR3 is TGTGCCAGCAGCTTGGCCGGGGCGGGAGGAGGTGCAGATACGCAGTATTTT. Complete variable domain (other parts from reference TRBV5-4 and TRBJ2-3): ETGVTQSPTHLIKTRGQQVTLRCSSQSGHNTVSWYQQALGQGPQFIFQYYREEENGRGNFPPRFSGLQFPNYSSELNVNALELDDSALYLCASSLAGAGGGADTQYFGPGTRLTVL.

The chain couples TRBV5-1 to TRBJ1-5; 9 bases are a match to TRBD1. Trimming cost V 1 base and J 8 bases; bases outside gene matches: 10. Germline V gene lookup returns CDR1 SGHRS and CDR2 YFSETQ. The CDR3 loop spans 16 amino acids. The CDR3 is CASSLTGTGKSEPQHF. The CDR3 DNA sequence: TGCGCCAGCAGCTTGACCGGGACAGGGAAGTCGGAGCCCCAGCATTTT.

This clonotype was observed once. The J gene is TRBJ2-5, the V gene TRBV11-2; 10 nucleotides line up with TRBD2. The CDR3 is made up of 14 amino acids. Germline V gene lookup returns CDR1 SGHAT and CDR2 FQNNGV. V dropped 6 bases and J dropped 5; count of bases not matched to a gene: 6. CDR3 sequence: CASRTSGRGETQYF. CDR3 in DNA: TGTGCCAGCAGAACGAGCGGGAGGGGGGAGACCCAGTACTTC. The variable domain in full, completed from reference TRBV11-2 and TRBJ2-5, reads EAGVAQSPRYKIIEKRQSVAFWCNPISGHATLYWYQQILGQGPKLLIQFQNNGVVDDSQLPKDRFSAERLKGVDSTLKIQPAKLEDSAVYLCASRTSGRGETQYFGPGTRLLVL.

The rearrangement links TRBV7-9 to TRBJ1-1; 9 positions match TRBD1. The CDR3 runs 15 residues. With V trimmed by 5 bases and J by 0 bases, 4 bases remained unmatched. CDR1 is SEHNR and CDR2 is FQNEAQ in the germline V gene (reference sequence). CDR3 nucleotide sequence: TGTGCCAGCAGCCGGGACAGGGTCATGAACACTGAAGCTTTCTTT. This gives the protein CASSRDRVMNTEAFF.

The rearrangement joins TRBV4-2 to TRBJ2-7; D remains ambiguous. Germline V CDR1 and CDR2: LGHNA, YNFKEQ. The CDR3 is 14 amino acids. Trimming pared 4 bases from V and 5 bases from J, leaving 15 bases between. CDR3 residues: CASSPDRRENEQYF. DNA for the CDR3: TGTGCCAGCAGCCCTGACCGAAGAGAGAACGAGCAGTACTTC.

The genes are TRBV5-1 and TRBJ1-2, with D possibly being TRBD1 (6 bases). Germline loops: CDR1 SGHRS, CDR2 YFSETQ. This CDR3 spans 16 amino acids. Trimming cost V 0 bases and J 0 bases, with 12 bases left between them. CDR3 sequence: CASSLDRAYPNYGYTF. The DNA of the CDR3 is TGCGCCAGCAGCTTGGACAGGGCGTATCCTAACTATGGCTACACCTTC.

The chain couples TRBV28 to TRBJ2-7; 9 nucleotides agree with TRBD2. This CDR3 region has 14 residues. Trimming took 6 bases from V and 6 from J; bases not matched to a gene: 9. Per germline, CDR1 MDHEN and CDR2 SYDVKM. CDR3 sequence (DNA): TGTGCCAGCAGGGGGGGACTAGCATCGTCCGAGCAGTACTTC. Its translation is CASRGGLASSEQYF.

V and J are TRBV12-3 or TRBV12-4 and TRBJ2-2; D unresolved. This CDR3 is built from 12 residues. The ends were cut back, 6 bases at V and 5 bases at J, with 7 bases in the middle. CDR3 bases: TGTGCCAGCAGAAAAATGACCGGGGAGCTGTTTTTT. Translated, it gives CASRKMTGELFF.

The rearrangement joins TRBV10-3 to TRBJ1-2; maybe TRBD1 (6 bases). CDR1 and CDR2 from the germline V gene are ENHRY and SYGVKD. The CDR3 covers 12 residues. V was shortened by 4 bases and J by 5 bases, with 8 bases between the two germline ends. CDR3 sequence reads: CAISVQGYGYTF. DNA of the CDR3: TGTGCCATCAGTGTACAGGGATATGGCTACACCTTC.

V gene TRBV2 combines with J gene TRBJ2-7, with 8 bases lining up with TRBD1. Trimming removed 7 bases from V and 0 bases from J; junction bases left unmatched: 8. The CDR3 has 15 residues. Per germline, CDR1 SNHLY and CDR2 FYNNEI. The CDR3 DNA sequence: TGTGCCAGCAAGGCTGCGACAGGGGACTCCTACGAGCAGTACTTC. This gives the protein CASKAATGDSYEQYF.

The rearrangement links TRBV3-1 to TRBJ2-7; D perhaps matches TRBD2 (6 bases). Trimming cost V 1 base and J 2 bases, with 18 bases left between them. The CDR3 extends over 17 amino acids. Per germline, CDR1 LGHDT and CDR2 YNNKEL (reference sequence). The CDR3 spells CASSQGESGTGAYEQYF. The CDR3 coding sequence is TGTGCCAGCAGCCAAGGGGAATCCGGGACTGGAGCCTACGAGCAGTACTTC.

This chain uses TRBV4-1 with TRBJ1-3; 7 bases match TRBD1. The CDR3 totals 18 residues. Germline loops: CDR1 MGHRA, CDR2 YSYEKL. Germline trimming cut 0 bases from V and 0 bases from J; bases unmatched to any gene: 8. The CDR3: CASSQEGGQAFSGNTIYF. CDR3 nucleotide sequence: TGCGCCAGCAGCCAAGAAGGCGGACAGGCTTTCTCTGGAAACACCATATATTTT.

The J gene is TRBJ2-5, the V gene TRBV7-9; 7 bases match TRBD1. Germline V gives CDR1 SEHNR, CDR2 FQNEAQ (reference sequence). V shed 5 bases and J 4 bases; nucleotides not matched to a gene: 7. The CDR3 length is 14 residues. The CDR3 sequence: CASSARQGLETQYF. The CDR3 nucleotides read TGTGCCAGCAGCGCACGACAGGGATTAGAGACCCAGTACTTC.

The chain combines TRBV4-2 with TRBJ2-7; D remains ambiguous. V was trimmed by 0 bases and J by 2 bases, leaving 5 bases between them. Germline values: CDR1 LGHNA, CDR2 YNFKEQ. CDR3 length equals 13 residues. The CDR3 coding sequence is TGTGCCAGCAGCCAAGATGTCACCTACGAGCAGTACTTC. Translated: CASSQDVTYEQYF.

Only a few counts were recorded for this clonotype. The chain recombines TRBV4-1 with TRBJ2-7; D not certain. The CDR3 consists of 14 residues. V was trimmed by 1 base and J by 9 bases, leaving 16 bases between them. Germline V gene data show CDR1 as MGHRA and CDR2 as YSYEKL. The CDR3 nucleotides read TGCGCCAGCAGCCAAGTACTACGCTCTGGGTGGCAGTACTTC. Translated, it gives CASSQVLRSGWQYF.

This chain uses TRBV13 with TRBJ1-1; perhaps TRBD1 as D (5 bases). Trimming stripped 5 bases from V and 1 base from J, with 23 bases between. CDR1 is PRHDT and CDR2 is FYEKMQ in the germline V gene (reference sequence). There are 18 residues in the CDR3. In DNA, the CDR3 is TGTGCCAGCAGCCCCACCGGACAAGGGATCAAGACGAACACTGAAGCTTTCTTT. Translation: CASSPTGQGIKTNTEAFF.

As DNA, the CDR3 is TGTGCCAGCAGTGAAGATATGGGACAGGGGGCGAACTTTAACTATGGCTACACCTTC. Encoded protein: CASSEDMGQGANFNYGYTF. The rearrangement links TRBV25-1 to TRBJ1-2; 12 nucleotides agree with TRBD1. V was clipped by 2 bases and J by 1 base; unmatched bases: 11. The germline V gene has CDR1 MGHDK and CDR2 SYGVNS. The CDR3 length is 19 residues.

The rearrangement links TRBV10-3 to TRBJ1-5; 8 bases are shared with TRBD1. Germline V CDR1 and CDR2: ENHRY, SYGVKD. J was trimmed by 7 bases and V by 2 bases; bases with no gene match: 10. The CDR3 extends over 16 amino acids. Here the CDR3 DNA reads TGTGCCATCAGTGAGAATTCGGGGCAGGGGGCGCAGCCCCAGCATTTT. Residues: CAISENSGQGAQPQHF.

The rearrangement joins TRBV6-1 to TRBJ1-6; 8 bases map to TRBD1. Germline lookup yields CDR1 MNHNS and CDR2 SASEGT. CDR3 length: 14 residues. V lost 5 bases and J lost 8; bases outside the gene matches: 5. This CDR3 is CASSTMTGDSPLHF. CDR3 bases: TGTGCCAGCAGTACGATGACAGGGGATTCACCCCTCCACTTT.

The chain combines TRBV2 with TRBJ1-5; no clear D gene. The CDR3 loop spans 12 amino acids. Germline CDR1 reads SNHLY; CDR2 reads FYNNEI. With 4 bases removed from V and 7 bases from J, the gap between germline ends came to 8 bases. CDR3 amino acids: CASSVNNQPQHF. CDR3 sequence (DNA): TGTGCCAGCAGTGTAAATAACCAGCCCCAGCATTTT.

CDR3: CASSLDGLSGANVLTF. The CDR3 region has the DNA TGTGCCAGCAGCTTGGATGGGCTCTCTGGGGCCAACGTCCTGACTTTC. The chain employs TRBV7-3 and TRBJ2-6; D unclear. Germline V gives CDR1 SGHTA, CDR2 FQGTGA. The CDR3 sequence is 16 residues long. V was shortened by 3 bases and J by 0 bases, with 9 bases between the two germline ends.